This entry features one T cell receptor beta chain sequence. Sequencing was performed with immunoSEQ multiplex PCR; in TCRdb, only in-frame clones are kept and a portion is missing. In the table there are about 870,000 clones, 80% to 95% of which are singletons. The entry originates in a study of shared clonotypes between healthy human individuals. On the study more broadly: The plates for each donor numbered three CD4 naive, three CD4 memory, two CD8 naive and one CD8 memory.

The CDR3 covers 15 residues. The germline CDR1 and CDR2 sequences are MDHEN and SYDVKM. The V end lost 7 bases, the J end lost 3 bases, and 18 bases lay between the germline ends. Cells designated naive CD8 were CD45RO-negative and were positively selected for CCR7, with terminally differentiated effector memory CD45RA+ cells excluded. The source material was naive CD8+ T cells sorted from blood. J is TRBJ1-2 and V is TRBV28; D is perhaps TRBD1 (6 bases). This clonotype was sampled from a man aged 25-45 years in good health. CDR3: CASILVGGADYGYTF. The CDR3 bases are TGTGCCAGCATCCTAGTGGGGGGGGCCGACTATGGCTACACCTTC.